One and the same sample provided the 9 T cell receptor beta chains below, sequenced in a study of blood T cell repertoires in COVID-19. Assay used: immunoSEQ multiplex PCR; TCRdb lists only in-frame clones, some missing. The repertoire holds 110,000 or so clones, under 85% seen once, with less than 5% in the top ten. The specimen was peripheral blood. These receptors were taken from a woman in her seventies with acute or convalescent COVID-19.

The chain joins TRBV19 to TRBJ1-5, with 8 bases identical to TRBD1. V was pared by 4 bases and J by 0 bases, with 8 bases of the junction left unmatched. The CDR3 covers 17 residues. The germline V gene has CDR1 LNHDA and CDR2 SQIVND (reference sequence). The CDR3 spells CASSTNSDRGSNQPQHF. CDR3 nucleotide sequence: TGTGCCAGTAGTACGAACAGCGACAGGGGTAGCAATCAGCCCCAGCATTTT.

This clone was found once. The rearrangement uses TRBV24-1 and TRBJ2-5; 12 positions agree with TRBD1. Per germline, CDR1 KGHDR and CDR2 SFDVKD. V gave up 3 bases and J gave up 3 bases; unmatched junction bases: 7. The CDR3 extends over 17 amino acids. The CDR3 region is CATSDIGTGGVKETQYF. The DNA for the CDR3 is TGTGCCACCAGTGATATTGGGACAGGGGGCGTTAAAGAGACCCAGTACTTC.

V and J are TRBV7-2 and TRBJ2-3; D is possibly TRBD2 (6 bases). Trimming shortened V by 5 bases and J by 6 bases, and 15 bases separated the two germline ends. CDR1 SGHTA and CDR2 FQGNSA come from the germline V gene. The CDR3 is made up of 14 amino acids. CDR3 DNA sequence: TGTGCCAGCAGCCACTACGGGAGCGCGGATACGCAGTATTTT. Translated: CASSHYGSADTQYF.

The chain combines TRBV7-2 with TRBJ2-7, with TRBD2 matching over 9 bases. Germline V lookup: CDR1 SGHTA, CDR2 FQGNSA. The ends lost 2 bases at V and 3 bases at J; junction bases unmatched: 5. The CDR3 consists of 15 residues. The CDR3 is CASSLISGSFYEQYF. The CDR3 nucleotides are TGTGCCAGCAGCTTAATTAGCGGGAGTTTCTACGAGCAGTACTTC.

The V gene is TRBV27, the J gene TRBJ2-7; 7 bases map to TRBD2. The CDR3 extends over 13 amino acids. Germline V gives CDR1 MNHEY, CDR2 SMNVEV (reference sequence). The ends lost 6 bases at V and 7 bases at J; junction bases unmatched: 9. The CDR3 DNA reads TGTGCCAGCAGCCGTGGACTAGTGAGTGAGCAGTACTTC. Protein: CASSRGLVSEQYF.

The rearrangement uses TRBV27 and TRBJ2-7; D remains unclear. The CDR3 is made up of 13 amino acids. V lost 0 bases, J lost 6 bases, and 9 bases lay in between. Germline V gene lookup returns CDR1 MNHEY and CDR2 SMNVEV (reference sequence). The CDR3 nucleotides read TGTGCCAGCAGTTTATCGCCTACCCTCGAGCAGTACTTC. Residues: CASSLSPTLEQYF.

V and J are TRBV4-2 and TRBJ1-4; TRBD1 agrees at 7 bases. The germline V gene encodes CDR1 LGHNA and CDR2 YNFKEQ. V trimming: 0 bases; J trimming: 8 bases; junction bases outside the gene matches: 6. The CDR3 is 15 residues long. This CDR3 is CASSQEEGANEKLFF. The CDR3 DNA reads as TGTGCCAGCAGCCAAGAGGAGGGGGCGAACGAAAAACTGTTTTTT.

The chain has TRBV19 and TRBJ2-3, with no clear D. This CDR3 comprises 14 residues. CDR1 and CDR2 from the germline V gene are LNHDA and SQIVND (reference sequence). Deletions cut 0 bases from V and 2 bases from J, with 6 bases between. DNA for the CDR3: TGTGCCAGTAGTATAGACCTGTACACAGATACGCAGTATTTT. As protein: CASSIDLYTDTQYF.

The CDR3 protein is CANHPGGYTGELFF. The CDR3 coding sequence is TGTGCCAACCATCCAGGGGGGTACACCGGGGAGCTGTTTTTT. This chain links TRBV7-2 with TRBJ2-2; the D gene is possibly TRBD1 (7 bases). Germline V gene lookup returns CDR1 SGHTA and CDR2 FQGNSA. V shed 10 bases and J shed 3 bases, with 15 bases lying between them. This CDR3 is built from 14 residues.